The T cell receptor beta chain described here comes from a study of cytomegalovirus exposure and HLA in healthy donors. This CDR3 has 15 residues. The J segment lost 4 bases and the V segment lost 6 bases, leaving 9 bases of the junction unmatched. The germline V gene encodes CDR1 MNHEY and CDR2 SVGAGI. The repertoire was sequenced with immunoSEQ multiplex PCR; TCRdb's copy has only in-frame clones and lacks some. The sample yields some 170,000 clones, about 82% seen once. The sample comprised PBMCs. This clonotype originated in a young man in good health and CMV-seropositive. The chain links TRBV6-5 to TRBJ2-1; TRBD1 aligns across 7 bases. The DNA of the CDR3 is TGTGCCAGCAGACCAGACAGGGCCCTTTACAATGAGCAGTTCTTC. As protein: CASRPDRALYNEQFF.